The rows below give T cell receptor beta chains drawn from one sample of a study of T cell responses to AZD1222 COVID-19 vaccine. Profiling relied on immunoSEQ multiplex PCR, and the TCRdb table lists in-frame clones only, not all of them. The sample consists of roughly 70,000 clones, approximately 85% of them appearing once. Sequences were derived from peripheral blood, sampled on day 0 of MenACWY control vaccination. The receptors originated from an adult in good health. Both conserved end residues are part of each CDR3. The order of the fields is J gene, clone size, D gene, V gene, CDR3 protein, CDR3 DNA. D genes are given only for firm matches. Where a row states a size, it is once, few, many or the class of an expanded clone; other rows omit it.

J gene: TRBJ1-5
clone size: NA
D gene: TRBD1
V gene: TRBV6-1
CDR3 protein: CASSEMRGQAIYQPQHF
CDR3 DNA: TGTGCCAGCAGTGAAATGAGGGGACAGGCGATATATCAGCCCCAGCATTTT

J gene: TRBJ1-3
clone size: few
D gene: NA
V gene: TRBV3-1/TRBV3-2
CDR3 protein: CASSLTGSGNTIYF
CDR3 DNA: TGTGCCAGCAGCCTGACAGGCTCTGGAAACACCATATATTTT

J gene: TRBJ2-5
clone size: NA
D gene: TRBD2
V gene: TRBV7-8
CDR3 protein: CASVTKASGGAETQYF
CDR3 DNA: TGTGCCAGCGTCACCAAGGCTAGCGGGGGGGCGGAGACCCAGTACTTC

J gene: TRBJ1-2
clone size: NA
D gene: NA
V gene: TRBV9
CDR3 protein: CASSVAVGLYYGYTF
CDR3 DNA: TGTGCCAGCAGCGTAGCAGTAGGGCTTTACTATGGCTACACCTTC

J gene: TRBJ1-2
clone size: NA
D gene: TRBD1
V gene: TRBV5-1
CDR3 protein: CASSRGQGPGYGYTF
CDR3 DNA: TGCGCCAGCAGCCGGGGACAGGGGCCGGGCTATGGCTACACCTTC

J gene: TRBJ2-1
clone size: NA
D gene: NA
V gene: TRBV7-3
CDR3 protein: CASSLIQGTYNEQFF
CDR3 DNA: TGTGCCAGCAGCTTAATACAGGGCACCTACAATGAGCAGTTCTTC

J gene: TRBJ2-2
clone size: NA
D gene: TRBD2
V gene: TRBV2
CDR3 protein: CASSGLRGGSTGELFF
CDR3 DNA: TGTGCCAGCAGTGGGTTACGGGGGGGGTCCACCGGGGAGCTGTTTTTT

J gene: TRBJ2-7
clone size: few
D gene: NA
V gene: TRBV10-3
CDR3 protein: CAISNDRAYEQYF
CDR3 DNA: TGTGCCATCAGTAACGACAGAGCCTACGAGCAGTACTTC

J gene: TRBJ2-5
clone size: NA
D gene: NA
V gene: TRBV7-2
CDR3 protein: CASSPGPGETQYF
CDR3 DNA: TGTGCCAGCAGCCCCGGGCCCGGGGAGACCCAGTACTTC

J gene: TRBJ1-1
clone size: many
D gene: NA
V gene: TRBV19
CDR3 protein: CASSTPPGRGNMNTEAFF
CDR3 DNA: TGTGCCAGTAGTACACCTCCAGGGAGGGGAAACATGAACACTGAAGCTTTCTTT

J gene: TRBJ2-1
clone size: many
D gene: NA
V gene: TRBV19
CDR3 protein: CASSIGGTLVYEQFF
CDR3 DNA: TGTGCCAGTAGTATTGGAGGGACTTTAGTCTATGAGCAGTTCTTC

J gene: TRBJ2-7
clone size: NA
D gene: NA
V gene: TRBV30
CDR3 protein: CAWRDRGSEQYF
CDR3 DNA: TGTGCCTGGAGGGATAGGGGAAGCGAGCAGTACTTC

J gene: TRBJ1-5
clone size: NA
D gene: NA
V gene: TRBV6-6
CDR3 protein: CASSYSPGGGNQPQHF
CDR3 DNA: TGTGCCAGCAGTTACTCACCCGGGGGAGGCAATCAGCCCCAGCATTTT

J gene: TRBJ2-1
clone size: NA
D gene: TRBD1
V gene: TRBV5-6
CDR3 protein: CASSVPGGYNEQFF
CDR3 DNA: TGTGCCAGCAGCGTTCCAGGGGGTTACAATGAGCAGTTCTTC

J gene: TRBJ1-1
clone size: NA
D gene: NA
V gene: TRBV5-4
CDR3 protein: CASSGGGNTEAFF
CDR3 DNA: TGTGCCAGCAGCGGTGGTGGTAACACTGAAGCTTTCTTT

J gene: TRBJ2-7
clone size: NA
D gene: NA
V gene: TRBV5-6
CDR3 protein: CASSFRTATTYEQYF
CDR3 DNA: TGTGCCAGCAGCTTTCGGACAGCGACTACCTACGAGCAGTACTTC

J gene: TRBJ2-3
clone size: NA
D gene: TRBD2
V gene: TRBV11-3
CDR3 protein: CASSISRGLGADTQYF
CDR3 DNA: TGTGCCAGCAGCATTTCCCGGGGACTAGGTGCAGATACGCAGTATTTT

J gene: TRBJ2-1
clone size: once
D gene: NA
V gene: TRBV5-1
CDR3 protein: CASSLVGRMTGNEQFF
CDR3 DNA: TGCGCCAGCAGCTTGGTAGGGAGGATGACCGGCAATGAGCAGTTCTTC

J gene: TRBJ1-1
clone size: NA
D gene: TRBD1
V gene: TRBV29-1
CDR3 protein: CSVGQGAGGEAFF
CDR3 DNA: TGCAGCGTCGGACAGGGGGCGGGCGGTGAAGCTTTCTTT

J gene: TRBJ1-3
clone size: many
D gene: NA
V gene: TRBV7-9
CDR3 protein: CASSLSENTIYF
CDR3 DNA: TGTGCCAGCAGCTTATCAGAGAACACCATATATTTT

J gene: TRBJ2-3
clone size: NA
D gene: NA
V gene: TRBV29-1
CDR3 protein: CSVPGVPGLSTDTQYF
CDR3 DNA: TGCAGCGTTCCCGGTGTCCCAGGCCTTAGCACAGATACGCAGTATTTT

J gene: TRBJ1-3
clone size: once
D gene: NA
V gene: TRBV28
CDR3 protein: CASILGGSGNTIYF
CDR3 DNA: TGTGCCAGCATTCTAGGGGGATCTGGAAACACCATATATTTT

J gene: TRBJ2-5
clone size: NA
D gene: NA
V gene: TRBV5-1
CDR3 protein: CASSPPGREETQYF
CDR3 DNA: TGCGCCAGCAGCCCACCCGGCCGGGAAGAGACCCAGTACTTC

J gene: TRBJ1-4
clone size: NA
D gene: NA
V gene: TRBV7-9
CDR3 protein: CASSLGTNEKLFF
CDR3 DNA: TGTGCCAGCAGCTTAGGGACCAATGAAAAACTGTTTTTT

J gene: TRBJ2-2
clone size: once
D gene: TRBD2
V gene: TRBV5-6
CDR3 protein: CASSPGLGSTGELFF
CDR3 DNA: TGTGCCAGCAGCCCGGGACTAGGGAGTACCGGGGAGCTGTTTTTT

J gene: TRBJ2-1
clone size: NA
D gene: NA
V gene: TRBV6-5
CDR3 protein: CASTESSYNEQFF
CDR3 DNA: TGTGCCAGCACCGAGAGCTCCTACAATGAGCAGTTCTTC